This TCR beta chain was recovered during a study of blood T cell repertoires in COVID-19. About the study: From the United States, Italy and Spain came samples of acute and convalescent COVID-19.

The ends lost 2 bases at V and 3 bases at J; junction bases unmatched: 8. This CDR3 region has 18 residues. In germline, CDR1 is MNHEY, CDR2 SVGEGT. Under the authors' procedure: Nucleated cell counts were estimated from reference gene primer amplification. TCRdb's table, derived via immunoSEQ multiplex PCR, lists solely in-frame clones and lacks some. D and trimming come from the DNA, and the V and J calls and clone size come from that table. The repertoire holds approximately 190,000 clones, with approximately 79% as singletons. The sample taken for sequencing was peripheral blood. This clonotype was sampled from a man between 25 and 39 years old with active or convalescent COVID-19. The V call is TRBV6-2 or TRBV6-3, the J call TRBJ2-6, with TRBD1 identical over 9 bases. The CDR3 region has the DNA TGTGCCAGCAGTTACGGTCTACAGGGGGCGAATGGGGCCAACGTCCTGACTTTC. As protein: CASSYGLQGANGANVLTF.